The 8 T cell receptor beta chains reported below all come from one sample, sequenced in a study of response to subunit inactivated influenza vaccine. TCRdb reanalysed the RT-PCR reads using MiXCR and keeps one entry per CDR3 protein. This repertoire shows roughly 500,000 distinct CDR3 sequences, 16% found once; its top ten account for less than 4%. The sequencing used CD4+ T cells sorted from PBMCs, collected 23 to 25 months after vaccination. These receptors all come from a man between 50 and 70 years old who received an inactivated influenza vaccine.

The chain carries TRBV30 and TRBJ2-7, with no clear D. CDR3 length: 13 amino acids. Deletions cut 3 bases from V and 2 bases from J, with 11 bases between. The germline CDR1 and CDR2 sequences are GTSNPN and SVGIG (reference sequence). The CDR3 here is CAWRNRATYEQYF. CDR3 sequence (DNA): TGTGCCTGGAGAAATAGGGCCACCTACGAGCAGTACTTC.

The chain carries TRBV6-4 and TRBJ2-3; D is unclear. In germline, CDR1 is MRHNA, CDR2 SNTAGT. V dropped 2 bases and J dropped 0 bases, with 6 bases sitting between them. CDR3 length equals 14 residues. The CDR3 DNA sequence: TGTGCCAGCAGTGACGGCCAAAGCACAGATACGCAGTATTTT. This encodes CASSDGQSTDTQYF.

The rearrangement uses TRBV24-1 and TRBJ2-1; 16 bases line up with TRBD2. The germline V gene has CDR1 KGHDR and CDR2 SFDVKD. The CDR3 runs to 17 residues. After removal of 4 bases from V and 7 bases from J, the junction contained 6 bases not matched to a gene. The CDR3 region is CATSETGLAGGRNEQFF. CDR3 DNA: TGTGCCACCAGTGAAACGGGACTAGCGGGGGGGAGGAATGAGCAGTTCTTC.

This clonotype has more than one count but fewer than ten. Sequence at one end of the junction differs from germline and may be a read error. The rearrangement links TRBV5-1 to TRBJ1-2; no clear D. In germline, CDR1 is SGHRS, CDR2 YFSETQ. This CDR3 spans 13 amino acids. CDR3 amino acids: CASSLEQIGGYTF. The DNA for the CDR3 is TGCGCCAGCAGCTTGGAACAGATCGGTGGCTACACTTTC.

This chain links TRBV10-3 with TRBJ2-7; TRBD1 matches at 7 bases. CDR3 size: 14 residues. Trimming cost V 8 bases and J 0 bases; bases outside gene matches: 7. Looked up from germline, CDR1 is ENHRY and CDR2 is SYGVKD. The CDR3: CAIALGTDSYEQYF. The CDR3 DNA reads as TGTGCCATCGCACTGGGGACAGACTCCTACGAGCAGTACTTC.

This clonotype was seen more than once but under ten times. This chain joins TRBV27 and TRBJ1-1, with 10 nucleotides matching TRBD1. Germline V CDR1 and CDR2: MNHEY, SMNVEV (reference sequence). CDR3 length: 16 amino acids. Unmatched junction bases numbered 10, after V lost 5 bases and J lost 4 bases. Here the CDR3 DNA reads TGTGCCAGCAGTCTTGCCGGGACAGGGGTTTTCACTGAAGCTTTCTTT. It yields the protein CASSLAGTGVFTEAFF.

Only a few counts were recorded for this clonotype. The chain employs TRBV29-1 and TRBJ2-3, with a possible D match to TRBD2 (6 bases). There are 13 residues in the CDR3. With 5 bases removed from V and 6 bases from J, the gap between germline ends came to 15 bases. Germline loops: CDR1 SQVTM, CDR2 ANQGSEA. The CDR3 region is CSVNYGLLDTQYF. DNA of the CDR3: TGCAGCGTTAATTACGGACTATTGGATACGCAGTATTTT.

Of note for this clonotype: This may stem from a read error, because a much larger clone lies one nucleotide away. The chain is built from TRBV20-1 and TRBJ2-2; 7 nucleotides match TRBD2. Germline-derived CDR1 and CDR2 are DFQATT and SNEGSKA (reference sequence). The junction had 7 bases not matched to a gene; V was cut back by 0 bases and J by 3 bases. The CDR3 length is 16 residues. The CDR3 spells CSARDVAGSHTGELFF. In DNA, the CDR3 is TGCAGTGCTAGAGACGTAGCGGGCTCACACACCGGGGAGCTGTTTTTT.